This T cell receptor (beta chain) was obtained from a study of spatial heterogeneity in lung cancer. Findings of the study overall: One measure, the expanded intratumoral alpha and beta TCR count, tracked tumor mutation counts.

TCRdb passed the 5' RACE reads through MiXCR, listing each CDR3 protein once. The sample holds some 9,800 distinct CDR3 sequences, 5% seen once. Time point indicated: sample taken at primary tumor resection. This clonotype is labeled as medium-sized. Its specificity is unknown. The sample in question was lung tumor tissue, obtained at surgery. The receptor was derived from a female donor with early-stage non-small cell lung cancer.

CDR3 region: CASSDGGLAESEYF. CDR3 nucleotide sequence: TGCGCCAGCAGTGATGGGGGACTAGCGGAAAGTGAGTACTTC. The J gene is TRBJ2-7, the V gene TRBV10-2, with TRBD2 identical over 11 bases. In germline, CDR1 is WSHSY, CDR2 SAAADI. This CDR3 is 14 amino acids long. V dropped 3 bases and J dropped 11; count of bases not matched to a gene: 9.